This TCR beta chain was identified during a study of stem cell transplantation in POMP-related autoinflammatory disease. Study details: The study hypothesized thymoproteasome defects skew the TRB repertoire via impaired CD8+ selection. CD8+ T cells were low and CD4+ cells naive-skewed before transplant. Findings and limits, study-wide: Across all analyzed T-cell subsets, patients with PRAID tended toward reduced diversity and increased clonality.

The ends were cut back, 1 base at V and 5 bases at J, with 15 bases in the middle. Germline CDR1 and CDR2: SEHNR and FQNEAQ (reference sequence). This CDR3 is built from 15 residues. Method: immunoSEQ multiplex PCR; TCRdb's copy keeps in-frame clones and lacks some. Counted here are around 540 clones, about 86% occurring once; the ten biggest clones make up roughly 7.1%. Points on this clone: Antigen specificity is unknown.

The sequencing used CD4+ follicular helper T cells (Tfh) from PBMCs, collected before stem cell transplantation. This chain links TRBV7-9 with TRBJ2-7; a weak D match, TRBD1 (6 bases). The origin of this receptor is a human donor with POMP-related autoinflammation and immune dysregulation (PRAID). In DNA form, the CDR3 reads TGTGCCAGCAGCTTAGGGGCGACAGGAAGTCACGAGCAGTACTTC. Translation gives CASSLGATGSHEQYF.